The 27 T cell receptor beta chains in this list originate from one sample, sequenced in a study of glioma-infiltrating T cells after dendritic cell vaccination. TCRdb's table, derived via immunoSEQ multiplex PCR, lists solely in-frame clones and lacks some. The sample has about 92,000 clones, 86% seen once. Specimen: blood, collected before dendritic cell vaccination. These receptors all stem from a human donor with glioblastoma.

This clone was detected once. The chain is built from TRBV9 and TRBJ2-3, with TRBD2 matching 12 bases. The CDR3 sequence is 17 residues long. After removal of 4 bases from V and 3 bases from J, the junction contained 9 bases not matched to a gene. Germline CDR1 and CDR2: SGDLS and YYNGEE. As DNA, the CDR3 is TGTGCCAGCAGCCCACCGACTAGCGGGAGTGATACAGATACGCAGTATTTT. Protein product: CASSPPTSGSDTDTQYF.

V gene TRBV27 combines with J gene TRBJ2-7, with unresolved D. There are 15 residues in the CDR3. Trimming left V 2 bases short and J 0 bases short, with 11 bases between. CDR1 and CDR2 (germline): MNHEY, SMNVEV (reference sequence). As DNA, the CDR3 is TGTGCCAGCAGTTTACTGGCGGCCGCCTCCTACGAGCAGTACTTC. Amino acid sequence: CASSLLAAASYEQYF.

The chain uses TRBV6-1 and TRBJ2-3; the match to TRBD2 covers 8 bases. The germline V gene has CDR1 MNHNS and CDR2 SASEGT. The CDR3 sequence is 16 residues long. With 1 base clipped from V and 0 bases from J, the junction kept 3 bases outside the gene matches. For the CDR3, the DNA is TGTGCCAGCAGTGAAGTCATAGCGGGAAGCACAGATACGCAGTATTTT. This sequence encodes CASSEVIAGSTDTQYF.

The genes are TRBV13 and TRBJ2-3; 7 bases agree with TRBD2. CDR1 and CDR2 from the germline V gene are PRHDT and FYEKMQ (reference sequence). Trimming took 4 bases from V and 3 from J; bases not matched to a gene: 4. The CDR3 has 14 amino acids. CDR3 residues: CASSWLAATDTQYF. Here the CDR3 DNA reads TGTGCCAGCAGCTGGCTAGCGGCTACAGATACGCAGTATTTT.

The rearrangement joins TRBV5-4 to TRBJ1-2; D gene ambiguous. The CDR3 has 13 amino acids. Germline lookup yields CDR1 SGHNT and CDR2 YYREEE (reference sequence). Trimming left V 0 bases short and J 8 bases short, with 11 bases between. As DNA, the CDR3 is TGTGCCAGCAGCTTGGACGGAGGGAAGGGCTACACCTTC. Translation: CASSLDGGKGYTF. The entire variable domain, with the rest obtained from reference TRBV5-4 and TRBJ1-2, is as follows: ETGVTQSPTHLIKTRGQQVTLRCSSQSGHNTVSWYQQALGQGPQFIFQYYREEENGRGNFPPRFSGLQFPNYSSELNVNALELDDSALYLCASSLDGGKGYTFGSGTRLTVV.

J is TRBJ2-5 and V is TRBV2, with D perhaps TRBD1 (5 bases). The CDR3 is 15 amino acids. V was shortened by 0 bases and J by 3 bases, with 11 bases between the two germline ends. Germline V CDR1 and CDR2: SNHLY, FYNNEI. CDR3 DNA: TGTGCCAGCAGTGAAGCGCTTCTGACAGAAGAGACCCAGTACTTC. Amino acid sequence: CASSEALLTEETQYF. Combining the CDR3 with reference TRBV2 and TRBJ2-5 gives the whole variable domain EPEVTQTPSHQVTQMGQEVILRCVPISNHLYFYWYRQILGQKVEFLVSFYNNEISEKSEIFDDQFSVERPDGSNFTLKIRSTKLEDSAMYFCASSEALLTEETQYFGPGTRLLVL.

The chain carries TRBV4-2 and TRBJ2-1, with TRBD2 matching over 7 bases. The V gene's germline CDR1 is LGHNA and CDR2 YNFKEQ. The CDR3 contains 14 residues. The trim removed 5 bases at V and 6 bases at J, leaving 7 bases unmatched. The CDR3 protein is CASSGAGAPNEQFF. The CDR3 DNA sequence: TGTGCCAGCAGCGGGGCGGGAGCCCCCAATGAGCAGTTCTTC.

Only one count was recorded for this clone. This chain joins TRBV7-3 and TRBJ1-1; 9 bases are shared with TRBD1. The V and J ends lost 5 bases and 11 bases, in that order; junction bases with no gene match: 9. Looked up from germline, CDR1 is SGHTA and CDR2 is FQGTGA. The CDR3 runs to 13 residues. The CDR3 bases are TGTGCCAGCAGCCCAGGGACAGGGAGAGGGGCTTTCTTT. Encoded protein: CASSPGTGRGAFF. Combining the CDR3 with reference TRBV7-3 and TRBJ1-1 gives the whole variable domain GAGVSQTPSNKVTEKGKYVELRCDPISGHTALYWYRQSLGQGPEFLIYFQGTGAADDSGLPNDRFFAVRPEGSVSTLKIQRTERGDSAVYLCASSPGTGRGAFFGQGTRLTVV.

The rearrangement links TRBV7-2 to TRBJ1-3; possible D gene TRBD1, 5 bases. CDR1 is SGHTA and CDR2 is FQGNSA in the germline V gene. This CDR3 comprises 15 residues. V lost 2 bases and J 0 bases, leaving 8 bases between the germline ends. The CDR3 nucleotides read TGTGCCAGCAGCTTATCAGGGTTCTCTGGAAACACCATATATTTT. Translated: CASSLSGFSGNTIYF.

The chain recombines TRBV27 with TRBJ1-1; no definite D call. V lost 2 bases and J lost 3, with 16 bases in between. The CDR3 runs to 16 residues. Per the germline V gene, CDR1 is MNHEY and CDR2 is SMNVEV (reference sequence). The CDR3 is CASSLEGGLGYTEAFF. The CDR3 coding sequence is TGTGCCAGCAGTTTAGAGGGAGGTTTGGGTTACACTGAAGCTTTCTTT.

V and J are TRBV28 and TRBJ2-5; 7 nucleotides match TRBD2. The germline gives CDR1 MDHEN, CDR2 SYDVKM. There are 15 residues in the CDR3. With 7 bases clipped from V and 5 bases from J, the junction kept 13 bases outside the gene matches. This chain's CDR3 is CASINGREFGETQYF. CDR3 nucleotides: TGTGCCAGCATTAATGGGCGGGAGTTCGGTGAGACCCAGTACTTC.

The gene calls are TRBV28 and TRBJ2-7, with 10 bases aligning to TRBD2. Germline V gives CDR1 MDHEN, CDR2 SYDVKM. The junction had 7 bases not matched to a gene; V was cut back by 6 bases and J by 2 bases. This CDR3 contains 15 residues. The CDR3 DNA reads as TGTGCCAGCAGCTATCTACTAGCGGGGCCCTACGAGCAGTACTTC. Encoded protein: CASSYLLAGPYEQYF.

This clone was seen just once. This chain uses TRBV7-8 with TRBJ2-7; D may be TRBD2 (5 bases). From germline, CDR1 is SGHVS and CDR2 FQNEAQ. This CDR3 has 14 amino acids. Trimming shortened V by 3 bases and J by 1 base, and 10 bases separated the two germline ends. CDR3 sequence: CASSFSRTSYEQYF. The CDR3 DNA is TGTGCCAGCAGCTTTTCAAGGACTTCCTACGAGCAGTACTTC.

J is TRBJ2-1 and V is TRBV14; TRBD1 might be the D (6 bases). The CDR3 length is 14 residues. The germline V gene encodes CDR1 SGHDN and CDR2 FVKESK. The V end lost 4 bases, the J end lost 9 bases, and 16 bases lay between the germline ends. The CDR3 DNA follows: TGTGCCAGCAGCCCTATTCTAACAGGGACTGAGCAGTTCTTC. Amino acids: CASSPILTGTEQFF. The entire variable domain, with the rest obtained from reference TRBV14 and TRBJ2-1, is as follows: EAGVTQFPSHSVIEKGQTVTLRCDPISGHDNLYWYRRVMGKEIKFLLHFVKESKQDESGMPNNRFLAERTGGTYSTLKVQPAELEDSGVYFCASSPILTGTEQFFGPGTRLTVL.

The genes are TRBV25-1 and TRBJ2-3, with a weak D call TRBD1 (7 bases). In germline, CDR1 is MGHDK, CDR2 SYGVNS. The length of the CDR3 is 16 residues. V shed 2 bases and J shed 7 bases, with 19 bases lying between them. Written as DNA, the CDR3 is TGTGCCAGCAGTGAACGAGTTTGGAGGGGGCTAAATACGCAGTATTTT. This codes for CASSERVWRGLNTQYF. Based on the CDR3 plus reference TRBV25-1 and TRBJ2-3, the full variable domain is EADIYQTPRYLVIGTGKKITLECSQTMGHDKMYWYQQDPGMELHLIHYSYGVNSTEKGDLSSESTVSRIRTEHFPLTLESARPSHTSQYLCASSERVWRGLNTQYFGPGTRLTVL.

The chain is built from TRBV6-5 and TRBJ2-7, with 8 bases identical to TRBD1. CDR3 length: 15 amino acids. Losses at the gene ends were 7 bases for V and 3 bases for J; bases not matched to a gene: 11. The germline V gene has CDR1 MNHEY and CDR2 SVGAGI. The CDR3 spells CASILIDRGNYEQYF. The CDR3 nucleotides read TGTGCCAGCATCCTCATCGACAGGGGAAACTACGAGCAGTACTTC.

The V gene is TRBV30, the J gene TRBJ1-2; no clear D gene. V was cut by 3 bases and J by 5 bases, with 10 bases left in between. CDR3 length: 12 amino acids. CDR1 GTSNPN and CDR2 SVGIG come from the germline V gene (reference sequence). The CDR3 sequence: CAWSGGEYGYTF. In DNA, the CDR3 is TGTGCCTGGAGCGGTGGGGAGTATGGCTACACCTTC.

The chain has TRBV7-2 and TRBJ2-7; TRBD1 matches 9 bases. CDR1 SGHTA and CDR2 FQGNSA come from the germline V gene. CDR3 length: 14 residues. With 3 bases clipped from V and 3 bases from J, the junction kept 3 bases outside the gene matches. DNA of the CDR3: TGTGCCAGCAGCTTTTCGGGACAGGGCTACGAGCAGTACTTC. It specifies CASSFSGQGYEQYF.

This chain connects TRBV7-7 to TRBJ2-6; D is perhaps TRBD1 (6 bases). CDR1 and CDR2 (germline): SSHAT, FNYEAQ (reference sequence). The CDR3 totals 17 residues. The V gene lost 5 bases and the J gene lost 2 bases, with 16 bases spanning the gap. The CDR3 DNA follows: TGTGCCAGCAGCCCACCACAGGGTCGCGCTGGGGCCAACGTCCTGACTTTC. Amino acid sequence: CASSPPQGRAGANVLTF.

V and J are TRBV4-1 and TRBJ2-7, with TRBD2 matching over 10 bases. Germline values: CDR1 MGHRA, CDR2 YSYEKL. Germline trimming cut 3 bases from V and 3 bases from J; bases unmatched to any gene: 8. The CDR3 covers 16 residues. CDR3 residues: CASSQPLAGVRYEQYF. CDR3 DNA: TGCGCCAGCAGCCAGCCTCTAGCGGGAGTTCGCTACGAGCAGTACTTC.

The V and J genes are TRBV9 and TRBJ2-2, with TRBD2 identical over 14 bases. V lost 2 bases, J lost 1 base, and 4 bases stayed unmatched. Germline CDR1 reads SGDLS; CDR2 reads YYNGEE. This CDR3 is built from 18 residues. The CDR3 nucleotides read TGTGCCAGCAGCGTCTCCGGACTAGCGGGGGGGAACACCGGGGAGCTGTTTTTT. This sequence encodes CASSVSGLAGGNTGELFF.

This chain connects TRBV7-2 to TRBJ2-1; D perhaps matches TRBD2 (6 bases). CDR1 is SGHTA and CDR2 is FQGNSA in the germline V gene. Trimming left V 7 bases short and J 3 bases short, with 22 bases between. The CDR3 runs 17 residues. CDR3 residues: CASTFRRDRVLYNEQFF. The CDR3 coding sequence is TGTGCCAGCACCTTTAGGAGGGATAGAGTCCTCTACAATGAGCAGTTCTTC. The variable domain in full, completed from reference TRBV7-2 and TRBJ2-1, reads GAGVSQSPSNKVTEKGKDVELRCDPISGHTALYWYRQSLGQGLEFLIYFQGNSAPDKSGLPSDRFSAERTGGSVSTLTIQRTQQEDSAVYLCASTFRRDRVLYNEQFFGPGTRLTVL.

This clone showed up just once. Here the CDR3 DNA reads TGTGCCAGCAGCCTAGACAGGGCCACCTACGAGCAGTACTTC. Its protein product is CASSLDRATYEQYF. The chain employs TRBV5-4 and TRBJ2-7; 7 bases match TRBD1. This CDR3 has 14 amino acids. Germline V gene lookup returns CDR1 SGHNT and CDR2 YYREEE (reference sequence). The V segment lost 4 bases and the J segment 2 bases; nucleotides outside the gene matches: 6.

The V and J genes are TRBV2 and TRBJ2-5, with 10 bases identical to TRBD1. The V gene end was trimmed by 5 bases and the J gene end by 5 bases; junction bases not matched to a gene: 5. The germline V gene has CDR1 SNHLY and CDR2 FYNNEI. This CDR3 region has 14 residues. The CDR3 loop reads CASSRQGAAETQYF. The CDR3 nucleotides are TGTGCCAGCAGTCGACAGGGGGCGGCGGAGACCCAGTACTTC.

The CDR3 region is CASSETSAGHNQPQHF. The DNA of the CDR3 is TGTGCCAGCAGTGAGACAAGTGCGGGGCACAATCAGCCCCAGCATTTT. The chain is built from TRBV6-1 and TRBJ1-5; TRBD1 might be the D (5 bases). Trimming removed 3 bases at V and 3 bases at J, with 15 bases between. Germline V gives CDR1 MNHNS, CDR2 SASEGT. CDR3 length: 16 amino acids.

The chain links TRBV7-3 to TRBJ2-5; 8 nucleotides align to TRBD2. The ends lost 2 bases at V and 5 bases at J; junction bases unmatched: 7. Germline V gene sequence: CDR1 SGHTA, CDR2 FQGTGA. The CDR3 covers 15 residues. CDR3 nucleotide sequence: TGTGCCAGCAGCTTAGAAGCGGGAGTAGGGGAGACCCAGTACTTC. This codes for CASSLEAGVGETQYF.

The chain employs TRBV18 and TRBJ1-1, with D uncertain. The CDR3 consists of 14 residues. V was pared by 1 base and J by 6 bases, with 12 bases between. CDR1 and CDR2 from the germline V gene are KGHSH and LQKENI. As DNA, the CDR3 is TGTGCCAGCTCACCACTGAGTGAGTTCTCTGAAGCTTTCTTT. It is translated as CASSPLSEFSEAFF.